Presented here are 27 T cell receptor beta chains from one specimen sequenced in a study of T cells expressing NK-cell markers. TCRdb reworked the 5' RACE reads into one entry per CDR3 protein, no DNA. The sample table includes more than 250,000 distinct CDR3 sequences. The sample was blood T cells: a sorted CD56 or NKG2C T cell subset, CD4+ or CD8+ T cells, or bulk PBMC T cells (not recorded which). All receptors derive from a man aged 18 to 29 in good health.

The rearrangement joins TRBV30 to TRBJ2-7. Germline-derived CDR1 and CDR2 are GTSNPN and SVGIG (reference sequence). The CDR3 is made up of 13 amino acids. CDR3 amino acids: CAWSSGNTYEQYF.

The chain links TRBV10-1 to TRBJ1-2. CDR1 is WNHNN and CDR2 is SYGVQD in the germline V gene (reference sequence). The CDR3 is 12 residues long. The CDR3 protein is CASSDTLVRYTF.

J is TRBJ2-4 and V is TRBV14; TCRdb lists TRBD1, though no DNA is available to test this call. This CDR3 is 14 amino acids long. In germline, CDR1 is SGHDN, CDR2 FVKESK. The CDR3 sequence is CASSPQGTKNIQYF.

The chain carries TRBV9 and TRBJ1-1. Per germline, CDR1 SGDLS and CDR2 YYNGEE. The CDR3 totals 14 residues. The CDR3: CASSSPPVNTEAFF.

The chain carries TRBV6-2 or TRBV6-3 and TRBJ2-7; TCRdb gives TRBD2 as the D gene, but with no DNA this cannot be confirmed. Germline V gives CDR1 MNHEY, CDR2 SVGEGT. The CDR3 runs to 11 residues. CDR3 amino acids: CATARGYEQYF.

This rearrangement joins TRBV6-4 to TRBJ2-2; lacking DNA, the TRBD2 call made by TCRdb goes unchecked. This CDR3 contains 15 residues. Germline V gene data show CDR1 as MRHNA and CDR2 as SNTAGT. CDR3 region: CATRDVTSNTGELFF.

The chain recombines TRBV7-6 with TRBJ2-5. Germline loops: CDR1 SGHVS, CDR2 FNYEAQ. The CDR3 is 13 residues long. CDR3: CASSLGNRKTQYF.

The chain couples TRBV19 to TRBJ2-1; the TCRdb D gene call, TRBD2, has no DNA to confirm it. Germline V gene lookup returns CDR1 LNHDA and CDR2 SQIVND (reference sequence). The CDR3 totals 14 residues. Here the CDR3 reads CASSITSGSNEQFF.

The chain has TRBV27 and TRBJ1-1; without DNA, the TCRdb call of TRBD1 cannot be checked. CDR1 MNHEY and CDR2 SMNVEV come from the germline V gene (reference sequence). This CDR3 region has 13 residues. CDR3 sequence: CASSFPGMAEAFF.

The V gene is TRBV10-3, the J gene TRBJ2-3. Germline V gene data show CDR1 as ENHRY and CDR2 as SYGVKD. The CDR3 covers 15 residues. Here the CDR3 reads CAISATSSSTDTQYF.

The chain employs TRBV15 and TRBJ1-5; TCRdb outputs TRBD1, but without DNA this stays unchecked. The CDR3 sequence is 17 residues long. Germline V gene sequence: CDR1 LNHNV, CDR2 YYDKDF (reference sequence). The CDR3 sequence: CATSRDLGGQRPEPQHF.

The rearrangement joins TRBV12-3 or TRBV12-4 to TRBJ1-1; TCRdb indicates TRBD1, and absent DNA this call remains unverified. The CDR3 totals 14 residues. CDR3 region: CASSDPGMNTEAFF.

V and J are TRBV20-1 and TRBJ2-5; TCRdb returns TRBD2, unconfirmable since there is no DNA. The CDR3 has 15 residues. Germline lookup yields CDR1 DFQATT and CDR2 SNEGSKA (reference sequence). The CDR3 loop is CSARSGSLREETQYF.

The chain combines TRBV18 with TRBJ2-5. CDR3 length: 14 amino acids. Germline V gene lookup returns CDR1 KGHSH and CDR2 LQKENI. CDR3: CASSVGVEQETQYF.

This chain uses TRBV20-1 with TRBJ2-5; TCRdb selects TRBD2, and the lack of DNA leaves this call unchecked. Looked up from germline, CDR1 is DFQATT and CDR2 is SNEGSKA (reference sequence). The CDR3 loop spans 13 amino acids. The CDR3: CSAPIAGAWDQYF.

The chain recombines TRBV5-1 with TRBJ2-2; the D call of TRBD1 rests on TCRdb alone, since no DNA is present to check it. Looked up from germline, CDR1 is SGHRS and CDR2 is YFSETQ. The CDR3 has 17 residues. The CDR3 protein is CASSDSGRAINTGELFF. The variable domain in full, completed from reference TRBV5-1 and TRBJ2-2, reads KAGVTQTPRYLIKTRGQQVTLSCSPISGHRSVSWYQQTPGQGLQFLFEYFSETQRNKGNFPGRFSGRQFSNSRSEMNVSTLELGDSALYLCASSDSGRAINTGELFFGEGSRLTVL.

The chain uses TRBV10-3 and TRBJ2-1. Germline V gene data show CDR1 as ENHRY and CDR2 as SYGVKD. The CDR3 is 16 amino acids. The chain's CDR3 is CAISEPSEAAYNEQFF.

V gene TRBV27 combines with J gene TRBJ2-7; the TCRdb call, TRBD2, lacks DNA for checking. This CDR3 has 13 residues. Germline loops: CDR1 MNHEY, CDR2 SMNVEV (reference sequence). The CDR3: CASSLGLGGEQYF.

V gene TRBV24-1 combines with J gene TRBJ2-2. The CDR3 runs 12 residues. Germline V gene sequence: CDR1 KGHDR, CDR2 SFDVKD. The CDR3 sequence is CAVGSNTGELFF.

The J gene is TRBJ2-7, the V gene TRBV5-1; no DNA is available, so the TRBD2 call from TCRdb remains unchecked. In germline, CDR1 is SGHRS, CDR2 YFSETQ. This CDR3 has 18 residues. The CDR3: CASSLLLSGRADSAEQYF.

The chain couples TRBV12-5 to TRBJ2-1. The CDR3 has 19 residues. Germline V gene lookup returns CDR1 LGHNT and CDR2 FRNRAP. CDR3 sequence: CASGLVLRSAGSSYNEQFF.

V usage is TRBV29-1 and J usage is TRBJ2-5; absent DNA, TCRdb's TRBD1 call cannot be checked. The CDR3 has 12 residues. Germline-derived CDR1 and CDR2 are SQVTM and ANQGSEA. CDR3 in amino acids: CSVEVQGETQYF.

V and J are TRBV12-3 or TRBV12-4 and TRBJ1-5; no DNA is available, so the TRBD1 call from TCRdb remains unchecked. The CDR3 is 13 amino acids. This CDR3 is CATHGTGAGPQHF.

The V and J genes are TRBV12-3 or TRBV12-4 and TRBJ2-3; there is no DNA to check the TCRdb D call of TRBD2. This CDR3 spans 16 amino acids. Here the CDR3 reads CASSGIAGGLTDTQYF.

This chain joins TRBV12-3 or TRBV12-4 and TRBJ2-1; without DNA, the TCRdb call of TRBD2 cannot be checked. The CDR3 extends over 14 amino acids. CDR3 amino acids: CASSFGASLNEQFF.

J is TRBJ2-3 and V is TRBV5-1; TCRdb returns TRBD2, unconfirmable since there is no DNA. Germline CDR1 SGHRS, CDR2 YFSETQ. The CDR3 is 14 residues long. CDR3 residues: CASSLANTRDTQYF.

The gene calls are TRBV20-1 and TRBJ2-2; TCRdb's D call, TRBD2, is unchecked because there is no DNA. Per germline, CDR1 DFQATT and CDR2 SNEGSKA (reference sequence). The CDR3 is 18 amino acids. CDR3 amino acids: CSARDPRKAGGATGELFF.